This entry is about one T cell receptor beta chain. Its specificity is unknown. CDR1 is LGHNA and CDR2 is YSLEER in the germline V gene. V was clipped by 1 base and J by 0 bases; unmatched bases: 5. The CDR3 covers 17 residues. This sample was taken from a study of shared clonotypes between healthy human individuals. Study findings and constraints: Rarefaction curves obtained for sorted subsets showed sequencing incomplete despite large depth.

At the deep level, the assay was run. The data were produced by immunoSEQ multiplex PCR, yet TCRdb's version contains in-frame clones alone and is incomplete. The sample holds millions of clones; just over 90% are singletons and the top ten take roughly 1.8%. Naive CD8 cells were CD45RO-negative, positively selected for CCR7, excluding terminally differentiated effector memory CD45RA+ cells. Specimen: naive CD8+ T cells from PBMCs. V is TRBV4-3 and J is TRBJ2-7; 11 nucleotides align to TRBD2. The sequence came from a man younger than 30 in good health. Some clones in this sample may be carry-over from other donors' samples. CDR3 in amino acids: CASSQGLAGGLSYEQYF. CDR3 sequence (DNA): TGCGCCAGCAGCCAAGGTCTAGCGGGAGGACTCTCCTACGAGCAGTACTTC.